This record looks at one T cell receptor (beta chain) sequence and its context. Its antigen is still unknown. Each donor was healthy, and each was a bone marrow donor. 13 Jbeta primers and 60 Vbeta primers were used for the PCR. Sequenced by immunoSEQ multiplex PCR; TCRdb stores in-frame clones only, minus some. Of roughly 180,000 clones listed, 65% to 80% are singletons. This sample was taken from a study of cytomegalovirus exposure and HLA in healthy donors. On the study more broadly: Findings of an earlier analysis included some 110 million unique TCR beta sequences from around 180 million T cells.

The CDR3 has 16 amino acids. Germline CDR1 LGHNA, CDR2 YSLEER. Between the trimmed V and J ends, which lost 0 bases and 7 bases, there was a span of 15 bases. Study-level points and caveats: Diagnosis of cytomegalovirus status made by the classifier reportedly showed high specificity and sensitivity.

Sequencing was carried out using PBMCs. The receptor was isolated from a woman in her 30s in good health and CMV-seropositive. This chain uses TRBV4-3 with TRBJ1-4; D gene uncertain. The CDR3 DNA reads as TGCGCCAGCAGCCAAGAGATAGCCAACCTACCTGAAAAACTGTTTTTT. Its protein product is CASSQEIANLPEKLFF.